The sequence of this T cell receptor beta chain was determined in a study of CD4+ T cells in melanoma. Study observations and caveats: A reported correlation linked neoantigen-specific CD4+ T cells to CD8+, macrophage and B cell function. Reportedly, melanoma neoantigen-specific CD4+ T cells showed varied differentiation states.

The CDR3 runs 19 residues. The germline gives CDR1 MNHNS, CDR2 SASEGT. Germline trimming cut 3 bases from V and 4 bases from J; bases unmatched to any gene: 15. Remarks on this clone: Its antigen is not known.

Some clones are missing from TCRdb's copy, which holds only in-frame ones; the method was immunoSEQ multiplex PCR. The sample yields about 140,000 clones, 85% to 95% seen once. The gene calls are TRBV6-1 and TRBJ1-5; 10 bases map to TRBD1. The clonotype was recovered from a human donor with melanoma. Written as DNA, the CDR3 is TGTGCCAGCAGTGATCCCCGGGACAGGGGCCTCAATGTTAATCAGCCCCAGCATTTT. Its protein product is CASSDPRDRGLNVNQPQHF.